These T cell receptor beta chains were read from a single sample in a study of blood T cell repertoires in COVID-19. The table came from immunoSEQ multiplex PCR; TCRdb's copy has only in-frame clones and leaves some out. Of about 160,000 clones listed, about 90% were seen once; the top ten hold 4.5% to 5%. The sequencing input was peripheral blood. Receptors were obtained from a man in his thirties or forties with COVID-19, enrolled during active disease. CDR3s include the opening cysteine and the closing phenylalanine or tryptophan. A D gene is named only where the DNA matches it firmly. Part of the rows lack a size; the others show once, few, many or a class for expanded clones.

V: TRBV9
J: TRBJ1-1
D: NA
size: NA
CDR3: CASSVGGRTVTEAFF
DNA: TGTGCCAGCAGCGTAGGGGGACGGACAGTCACTGAAGCTTTCTTT

V: TRBV10-3
J: TRBJ1-2
D: TRBD1
size: NA
CDR3: CAISDTGTGPYGYTF
DNA: TGTGCCATCAGTGATACTGGGACAGGACCTTATGGCTACACCTTC

V: TRBV6-5
J: TRBJ1-2
D: NA
size: many
CDR3: CASFPDSYYGYTF
DNA: TGTGCCAGCTTTCCCGACAGCTACTATGGCTACACCTTC

V: TRBV7-2
J: TRBJ2-3
D: TRBD2
size: NA
CDR3: CASSLGSSGGQDTQYF
DNA: TGTGCCAGCAGCTTAGGCTCTAGCGGGGGGCAAGATACGCAGTATTTT

V: TRBV30
J: TRBJ1-2
D: NA
size: NA
CDR3: CAWTINYGYTF
DNA: TGTGCCTGGACTATTAACTATGGCTACACCTTC

V: TRBV7-9
J: TRBJ1-5
D: TRBD1
size: once
CDR3: CASSLEGGQPQHF
DNA: TGTGCCAGCAGCTTGGAAGGGGGCCAGCCCCAGCATTTT

V: TRBV25-1
J: TRBJ1-1
D: NA
size: medium-sized
CDR3: CASSLGLTEAFF
DNA: TGTGCCAGCAGCCTTGGGCTCACTGAAGCTTTCTTT

V: TRBV5-4
J: TRBJ1-5
D: TRBD1
size: NA
CDR3: CASSWDRSTQPQHF
DNA: TGTGCCAGCAGCTGGGACAGGAGCACTCAGCCCCAGCATTTT

V: TRBV7-2
J: TRBJ2-1
D: TRBD1
size: NA
CDR3: CASSLGQGSDNEQFF
DNA: TGTGCCAGCAGCTTGGGACAGGGGAGCGACAATGAGCAGTTCTTC

V: TRBV4-2
J: TRBJ1-1
D: NA
size: NA
CDR3: CASSQDLRETEAFF
DNA: TGTGCCAGCAGCCAAGATTTACGGGAAACTGAAGCTTTCTTT

V: TRBV6-5
J: TRBJ1-2
D: NA
size: NA
CDR3: CASRGGGIPLHTF
DNA: TGTGCCAGCAGGGGGGGAGGGATTCCCCTACACACCTTC

V: TRBV28
J: TRBJ1-1
D: TRBD1
size: NA
CDR3: CASSPWTGNTEAFF
DNA: TGTGCCAGCAGCCCATGGACAGGGAACACTGAAGCTTTCTTT

V: TRBV6-5
J: TRBJ2-7
D: NA
size: NA
CDR3: CASSPLRAGSYEQYF
DNA: TGTGCCAGCAGCCCCTTGCGGGCAGGCTCCTACGAGCAGTACTTC

V: TRBV10-3
J: TRBJ2-2
D: TRBD1
size: NA
CDR3: CATRTGGRIGELFF
DNA: TGTGCCACCAGGACAGGTGGGCGGATCGGGGAGCTGTTTTTT

V: TRBV30
J: TRBJ2-5
D: TRBD1
size: NA
CDR3: CALGRGPLQETQYF
DNA: TGTGCCTTGGGTAGGGGGCCCCTCCAAGAGACCCAGTACTTC

V: TRBV7-6
J: TRBJ2-1
D: NA
size: NA
CDR3: CASSPLRAHLINNEQFF
DNA: TGTGCCAGCAGCCCCCTCAGGGCCCACCTCATTAACAATGAGCAGTTCTTC

V: TRBV7-2
J: TRBJ1-5
D: NA
size: NA
CDR3: CASSRSGGNQPQHF
DNA: TGTGCCAGCAGCCGTTCAGGGGGCAATCAGCCCCAGCATTTT

V: TRBV7-3
J: TRBJ1-1
D: NA
size: NA
CDR3: CASSLDSGRAEAFF
DNA: TGTGCCAGCAGCTTAGACTCGGGGAGGGCTGAAGCTTTCTTT

V: TRBV28
J: TRBJ1-2
D: NA
size: NA
CDR3: CASSFRGYGYTF
DNA: TGTGCCAGCAGTTTCCGGGGCTATGGCTACACCTTC

V: TRBV11-3
J: TRBJ2-7
D: TRBD1
size: NA
CDR3: CASSLGGQMSYEQYF
DNA: TGTGCCAGCAGCTTAGGGGGACAGATGTCCTACGAGCAGTACTTC

V: TRBV7-3
J: TRBJ2-2
D: TRBD1
size: NA
CDR3: CASSGRDRDPRNTGELFF
DNA: TGTGCCAGCAGCGGGCGGGACAGGGATCCTAGGAACACCGGGGAGCTGTTTTTT

V: TRBV18
J: TRBJ2-2
D: TRBD1
size: NA
CDR3: CASSLTTGGTNTGELFF
DNA: TGTGCCAGCTCACTAACGACAGGGGGGACGAACACCGGGGAGCTGTTTTTT

V: TRBV9
J: TRBJ1-5
D: NA
size: NA
CDR3: CASSPSGNNQPQHF
DNA: TGTGCCAGCAGCCCCTCAGGTAACAATCAGCCCCAGCATTTT

V: TRBV9
J: TRBJ1-2
D: NA
size: NA
CDR3: CASSPEAGSIRSINYGYTF
DNA: TGTGCCAGCAGCCCCGAGGCGGGATCGATACGGTCGATTAACTATGGCTACACCTTC

V: TRBV7-2
J: TRBJ2-7
D: NA
size: NA
CDR3: CASSLVDYEQYF
DNA: TGTGCCAGCAGCTTAGTAGACTACGAGCAGTACTTC

V: TRBV7-3
J: TRBJ1-1
D: NA
size: NA
CDR3: CASSLGGVGTEAFF
DNA: TGTGCCAGCAGCTTAGGGGGGGTAGGCACTGAAGCTTTCTTT